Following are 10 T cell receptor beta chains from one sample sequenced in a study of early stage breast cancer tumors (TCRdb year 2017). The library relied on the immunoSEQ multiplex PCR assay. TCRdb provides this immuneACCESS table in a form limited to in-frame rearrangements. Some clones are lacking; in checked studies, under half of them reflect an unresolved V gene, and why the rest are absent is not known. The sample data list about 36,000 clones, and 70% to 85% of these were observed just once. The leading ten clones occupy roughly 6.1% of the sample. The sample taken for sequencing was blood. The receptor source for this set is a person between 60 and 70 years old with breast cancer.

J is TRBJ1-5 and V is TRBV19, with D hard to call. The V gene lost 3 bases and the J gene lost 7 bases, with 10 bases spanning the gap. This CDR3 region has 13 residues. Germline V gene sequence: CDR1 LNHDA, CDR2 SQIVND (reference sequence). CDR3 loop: CASSIGSAQPQHF. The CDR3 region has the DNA TGTGCCAGTAGTATCGGATCGGCCCAGCCCCAGCATTTT.

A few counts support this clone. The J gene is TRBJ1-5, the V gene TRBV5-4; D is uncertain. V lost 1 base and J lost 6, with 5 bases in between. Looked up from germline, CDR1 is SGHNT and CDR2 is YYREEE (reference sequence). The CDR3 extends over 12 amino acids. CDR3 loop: CASSLYGQPQHF. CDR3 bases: TGTGCCAGCAGCTTGTATGGTCAGCCCCAGCATTTT.

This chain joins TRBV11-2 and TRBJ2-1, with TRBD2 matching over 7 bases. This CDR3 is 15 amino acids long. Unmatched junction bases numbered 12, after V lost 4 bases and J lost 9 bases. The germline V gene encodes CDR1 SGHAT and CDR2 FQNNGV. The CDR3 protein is CASSYTRTRQGEQFF. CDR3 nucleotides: TGTGCCAGCAGCTATACGAGGACTAGGCAGGGTGAGCAGTTCTTC.

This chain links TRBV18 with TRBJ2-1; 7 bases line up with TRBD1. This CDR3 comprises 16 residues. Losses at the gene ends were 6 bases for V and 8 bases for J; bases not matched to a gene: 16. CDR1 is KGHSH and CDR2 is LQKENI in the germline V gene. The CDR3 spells CASSQTSRDSQHEQFF. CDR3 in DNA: TGTGCCAGCTCTCAGACGAGCCGGGACAGCCAGCATGAGCAGTTCTTC.

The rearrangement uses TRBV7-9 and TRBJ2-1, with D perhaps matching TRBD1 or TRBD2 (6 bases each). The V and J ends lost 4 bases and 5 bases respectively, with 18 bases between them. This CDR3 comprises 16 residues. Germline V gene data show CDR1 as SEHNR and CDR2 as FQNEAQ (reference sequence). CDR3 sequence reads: CASSSPRGGFHNEQFF. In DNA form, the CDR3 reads TGTGCCAGCAGCTCCCCACGAGGGGGGTTTCACAATGAGCAGTTCTTC.

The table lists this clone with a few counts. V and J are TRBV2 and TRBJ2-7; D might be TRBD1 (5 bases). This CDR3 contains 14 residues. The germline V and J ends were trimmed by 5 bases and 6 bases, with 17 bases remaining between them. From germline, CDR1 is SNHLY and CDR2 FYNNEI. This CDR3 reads CASSRAESQGEQYF. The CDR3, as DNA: TGTGCCAGCAGTCGGGCGGAGAGCCAGGGCGAGCAGTACTTC.

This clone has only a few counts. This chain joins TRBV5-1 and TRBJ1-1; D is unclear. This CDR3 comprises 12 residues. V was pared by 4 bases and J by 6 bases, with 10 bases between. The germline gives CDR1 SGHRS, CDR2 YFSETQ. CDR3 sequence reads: CASSHGEAEAFF. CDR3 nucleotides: TGCGCCAGCAGCCATGGGGAGGCTGAAGCTTTCTTT.

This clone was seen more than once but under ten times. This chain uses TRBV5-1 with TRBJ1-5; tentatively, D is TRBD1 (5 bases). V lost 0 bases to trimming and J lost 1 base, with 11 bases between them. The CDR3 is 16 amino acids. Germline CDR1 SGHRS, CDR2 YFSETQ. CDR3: CASSLGAGMSNQPQHF. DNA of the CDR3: TGCGCCAGCAGCTTGGGTGCAGGGATGAGCAATCAGCCCCAGCATTTT.

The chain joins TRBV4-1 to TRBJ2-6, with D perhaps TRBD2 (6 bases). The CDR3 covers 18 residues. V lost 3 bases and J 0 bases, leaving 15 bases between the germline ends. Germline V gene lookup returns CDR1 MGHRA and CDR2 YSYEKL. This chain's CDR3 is CASSQEVGGPSGANVLTF. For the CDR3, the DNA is TGCGCCAGCAGCCAGGAGGTGGGAGGCCCCTCTGGGGCCAACGTCCTGACTTTC.

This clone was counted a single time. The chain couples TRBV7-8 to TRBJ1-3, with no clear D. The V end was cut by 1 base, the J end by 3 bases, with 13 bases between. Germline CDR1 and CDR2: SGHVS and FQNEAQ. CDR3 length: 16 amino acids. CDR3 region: CASSLEAATVGNTIYF. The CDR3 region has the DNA TGTGCCAGCAGCTTAGAAGCAGCGACCGTTGGAAACACCATATATTTT.